The subject of this entry is one TCR beta chain. The assay was immunoSEQ multiplex PCR, and TCRdb's table has in-frame clones only and misses some. The repertoire holds roughly 120,000 clones, with nearly 95% as singletons. These data belong to a study of control samples from healthy donors and cancer patients. The sequence was obtained from a man aged 25-40 years in good health. Sequenced material: blood.

The CDR3 DNA sequence: TGTGCCAGCAGTTCCCTAGCGGGGGTCGCGGGGGGAGAGACCCAGTACTTC. Protein sequence: CASSSLAGVAGGETQYF. The chain recombines TRBV27 with TRBJ2-5, with TRBD2 matching over 10 bases. The CDR3 totals 17 residues. Germline CDR1 is MNHEY and CDR2 is SMNVEV (reference sequence). Trimming at V came to 4 bases and at J to 4 bases, leaving 12 bases not matched to a gene.